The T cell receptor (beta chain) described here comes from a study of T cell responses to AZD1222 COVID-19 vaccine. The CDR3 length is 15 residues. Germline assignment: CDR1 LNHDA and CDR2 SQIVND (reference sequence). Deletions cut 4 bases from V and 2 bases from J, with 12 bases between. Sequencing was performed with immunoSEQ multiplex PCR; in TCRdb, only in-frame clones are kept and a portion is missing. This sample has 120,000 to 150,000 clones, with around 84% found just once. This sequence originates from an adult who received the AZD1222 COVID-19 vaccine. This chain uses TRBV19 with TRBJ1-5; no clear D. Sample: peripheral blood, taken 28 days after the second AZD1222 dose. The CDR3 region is CASSTGYTGNQPQHF. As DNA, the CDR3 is TGTGCCAGTAGTACCGGCTATACGGGCAATCAGCCCCAGCATTTT.